The rows below give T cell receptor beta chains drawn from one sample of a study of blood T cell repertoires in COVID-19. Clones were sequenced by immunoSEQ multiplex PCR, and TCRdb holds only the in-frame ones, with some missing. The sample holds about 99,000 clones, 79% seen once. Sample: peripheral blood. These receptors were collected from an elderly woman with active or convalescent COVID-19. CDR3s include the opening cysteine and the closing phenylalanine or tryptophan. The D gene is left open where the match is weak. Not all rows give a size; the values are once, few, many and, for expanded clones, a class.

j_gene: TRBJ1-2; v_gene: TRBV5-6; d_gene: NA; len: 16; abundance: few; CDR3nt: TGTGCCAGCAGCTTGGTGGCGGAGCTCGCTATGTTTGGCTACACCTTC; CDR3aa: CASSLVAELAMFGYTF
j_gene: TRBJ2-1; v_gene: TRBV6-5; d_gene: TRBD2; len: 14; abundance: NA; CDR3nt: TGTGCCAGCACCCCACTAGCGGGAGGCAGTGAGCAGTTCTTC; CDR3aa: CASTPLAGGSEQFF
j_gene: TRBJ2-7; v_gene: TRBV7-8; d_gene: TRBD2; len: 18; abundance: NA; CDR3nt: TGTGCCAGCAGCTCCGGACTAGCGCGTTTAAATCCGACCTACGAGCAGTACTTC; CDR3aa: CASSSGLARLNPTYEQYF
j_gene: TRBJ2-5; v_gene: TRBV23-1; d_gene: NA; len: 18; abundance: NA; CDR3nt: TGCGCCAGCAGTCAATCGGCGGGACGGGCAACCAACACGGAGACCCAGTACTTC; CDR3aa: CASSQSAGRATNTETQYF
j_gene: TRBJ2-4; v_gene: TRBV27; d_gene: TRBD1; len: 14; abundance: few; CDR3nt: TGTGCCAGCAGTACATTAGGACAGGGGAACATTCAGTACTTC; CDR3aa: CASSTLGQGNIQYF
j_gene: TRBJ2-4; v_gene: TRBV4-1; d_gene: TRBD2; len: 21; abundance: NA; CDR3nt: TGCGCCAGCAGCCAAGATTGGACTAGCGGGAAACTGATTCTAGCCAAAAACATTCAGTACTTC; CDR3aa: CASSQDWTSGKLILAKNIQYF
j_gene: TRBJ2-2; v_gene: TRBV2; d_gene: TRBD2; len: 16; abundance: once; CDR3nt: TGTGCCAGCAGCGGGACTAGCGGGAGAGGCACCGGGGAGCTGTTTTTT; CDR3aa: CASSGTSGRGTGELFF
j_gene: TRBJ1-5; v_gene: TRBV7-2; d_gene: NA; len: 15; abundance: NA; CDR3nt: TGTGCCAGCAGCTCTGACAGAGTTAGCAATCAGCCCCAGCATTTT; CDR3aa: CASSSDRVSNQPQHF
j_gene: TRBJ2-5; v_gene: TRBV14; d_gene: NA; len: 14; abundance: NA; CDR3nt: TGTGCCAGCAGGGGCACAGGGCAAGGAGAGACCCAGTACTTC; CDR3aa: CASRGTGQGETQYF
j_gene: TRBJ2-3; v_gene: TRBV7-2; d_gene: TRBD2; len: 16; abundance: NA; CDR3nt: TGTGCCAGCAGCTCCCAAGGGACTAGCGTCCCAGATACGCAGTATTTT; CDR3aa: CASSSQGTSVPDTQYF
j_gene: TRBJ2-1; v_gene: TRBV2; d_gene: TRBD2; len: 14; abundance: NA; CDR3nt: TGTGCCAGCAGCCCGGGACTAGCGGGGAATGAGCAGTTCTTC; CDR3aa: CASSPGLAGNEQFF
j_gene: TRBJ1-2; v_gene: TRBV5-1; d_gene: TRBD1; len: 14; abundance: few; CDR3nt: TGCGCCAGCAGCGTCTCCGGGACAGGGAATGGCTACACCTTC; CDR3aa: CASSVSGTGNGYTF
j_gene: TRBJ2-7; v_gene: TRBV6-2/TRBV6-3; d_gene: NA; len: 16; abundance: once; CDR3nt: TGTGCCAGCAGTTACTCGCGGCGTAGGAGCTCCTACGAGCAGTACTTC; CDR3aa: CASSYSRRRSSYEQYF
j_gene: TRBJ2-5; v_gene: TRBV2; d_gene: TRBD1; len: 13; abundance: NA; CDR3nt: TGTGCCAGCGGGGGGACAGGCCAAGAGACCCAGTACTTC; CDR3aa: CASGGTGQETQYF